Included here is one TCR beta chain sequence, with context. Its matching antigen is unknown. Germline loops: CDR1 SQVTM, CDR2 ANQGSEA. Trimming removed 8 bases from V and 4 bases from J; junction bases left unmatched: 4. The CDR3 loop spans 12 amino acids. This sample was included in a study of T cell responses to AZD1222 COVID-19 vaccine. Profiled with immunoSEQ multiplex PCR; TCRdb holds only in-frame clones, not every one. The table has some 80,000 clones, 90% seen once. Findings and caveats of the study: Reports say nearly half of spike-specific TCRs go after unmutated variant regions.

The clonotype comes from an adult who received the AZD1222 COVID-19 vaccine. This specimen consisted of peripheral blood, obtained 28 days after the second AZD1222 dose. This rearrangement joins TRBV29-1 to TRBJ2-5; TRBD1 matches 10 bases. DNA of the CDR3: TGCAGCTGCCGGGACAGGGGAGAGACCCAGTACTTC. Its protein product is CSCRDRGETQYF.